This entry is about one T cell receptor (beta chain). The sorted Tregs were CD4+CD25+CD127-/low cells. Germline V gene lookup returns CDR1 DFQATT and CDR2 SNEGSKA (reference sequence). V lost 3 bases and J lost 4, with 18 bases in between. The CDR3 is 15 residues long. After constant-region reverse-primer amplification, full-length variable regions underwent semi-nested PCR with Nested Universal Primer A. TCRdb ran MiXCR on the 5' RACE reads and lists one entry per CDR3 protein. The sample lists tens of thousands of distinct CDR3 sequences, roughly 28% occurring once. The TCR sequence derives from a female donor with breast cancer. This chain links TRBV20-1 with TRBJ1-1; TRBD1 might be the D (5 bases). The sample consisted of tumor-infiltrating Tregs sorted from the breast tumor. This CDR3 is CSARGGNRAGTEAFF. The DNA for the CDR3 is TGCAGTGCTAGGGGGGGGAATCGGGCAGGCACTGAAGCTTTCTTT.